This T cell receptor (beta chain) was identified during a study of cytomegalovirus exposure and HLA in healthy donors. Primers: 60 Vbeta forward and 13 Jbeta reverse. This table comes from immunoSEQ multiplex PCR, and its TCRdb copy is limited to in-frame clones, with some not included. Of 60,000 to 70,000 clones listed, over 75% are singletons. A single count supports this clone. The antigen remains undetermined. Study conclusions and caveats: V- and J-gene trimming in TCR beta was tied to a missense DCLRE1C variant by an analysis performed later.

The CDR3 consists of 14 residues. The V gene's germline CDR1 is SQVTM and CDR2 ANQGSEA. V shed 5 bases, J shed 4 bases, and the junction held 10 bases outside the gene matches. The V gene is TRBV29-1, the J gene TRBJ2-7; 8 nucleotides match TRBD2. The sequenced material came from PBMCs. This receptor was obtained from a woman aged 30 to 39 in good health and CMV-seronegative. CDR3 coding DNA: TGCAGCGTTTTTTTCCCCCGGGAGGGATACGAGCAGTACTTC. Translation: CSVFFPREGYEQYF.